One sample yielded the 30 T cell receptor beta chains listed below, sequenced in a study of cytomegalovirus exposure and HLA in healthy donors. PCR employed 60 Vbeta and 13 Jbeta primers. Sequencing used immunoSEQ multiplex PCR; TCRdb keeps in-frame clones, though not all of them. This table has some 120,000 clones, 75% to 85% appearing once. Material: PBMCs. Receptor source: a male donor in good health and CMV-seronegative.

This chain joins TRBV9 and TRBJ1-2, with D tentatively TRBD1 (5 bases). V lost 8 bases and J lost 6, with 11 bases in between. The CDR3 totals 11 residues. Germline CDR1 is SGDLS and CDR2 is YYNGEE. The CDR3 DNA follows: TGTGCCAGTAAGGGGCTTCATGGCTACACCTTC. Its translation: CASKGLHGYTF.

The chain couples TRBV5-1 to TRBJ2-2, with D unclear. The germline CDR1 and CDR2 sequences are SGHRS and YFSETQ. CDR3 length: 14 amino acids. Trimming stripped 1 base from V and 0 bases from J, with 4 bases between. The CDR3 is CASSLNTNTGELFF. The CDR3 DNA sequence: TGCGCCAGCAGCTTGAACACGAACACCGGGGAGCTGTTTTTT.

V gene TRBV10-3 combines with J gene TRBJ2-5; 10 bases are shared with TRBD2. Germline assignment: CDR1 ENHRY and CDR2 SYGVKD. This CDR3 contains 15 residues. J gave up 0 bases and V 7 bases, and 5 bases lay outside the gene matches. As DNA, the CDR3 is TGTGCCATCAAAGGAGCGGGGGGGCACCAAGAGACCCAGTACTTC. This sequence encodes CAIKGAGGHQETQYF.

The V gene is TRBV6-4, the J gene TRBJ2-1; 12 bases agree with TRBD2. Looked up from germline, CDR1 is MRHNA and CDR2 is SNTAGT. The CDR3 spans 18 residues. The ends lost 5 bases at V and 7 bases at J; junction bases unmatched: 15. The CDR3 spells CASSPTSGSFSASNEQFF. The CDR3 DNA sequence: TGTGCCAGCAGTCCGACTAGCGGGAGTTTTTCCGCTAGTAATGAGCAGTTCTTC.

The chain joins TRBV18 to TRBJ2-1; TRBD2 matches 11 bases. Trimming removed 3 bases from V and 4 bases from J; junction bases left unmatched: 11. The germline V gene encodes CDR1 KGHSH and CDR2 LQKENI. The CDR3 sequence is 18 residues long. CDR3 sequence: CASSPMGGGTSGYNEQFF. Written as DNA, the CDR3 is TGTGCCAGCTCACCCATGGGAGGAGGGACTAGCGGATACAATGAGCAGTTCTTC. The whole variable domain, filled in from reference TRBV18 and TRBJ2-1, reads NAGVMQNPRHLVRRRGQEARLRCSPMKGHSHVYWYRQLPEEGLKFMVYLQKENIIDESGMPKERFSAEFPKEGPSILRIQQVVRGDSAAYFCASSPMGGGTSGYNEQFFGPGTRLTVL.

The chain couples TRBV28 to TRBJ1-2; 9 positions agree with TRBD1. CDR3 length: 13 residues. Losses at the gene ends were 6 bases for V and 8 bases for J; bases not matched to a gene: 7. Per germline, CDR1 MDHEN and CDR2 SYDVKM. This CDR3 reads CASSLGTGKGYTF. CDR3 coding DNA: TGTGCCAGCAGCCTGGGGACAGGGAAGGGCTACACCTTC.

The V call is TRBV27, the J call TRBJ2-7; 7 positions match TRBD1. The V segment lost 4 bases and the J segment 3 bases; nucleotides outside the gene matches: 6. Germline lookup yields CDR1 MNHEY and CDR2 SMNVEV (reference sequence). This CDR3 is 14 amino acids long. The CDR3, as DNA: TGTGCCAGCAGTTCCGGGACAGACATCTACGAGCAGTACTTC. As protein: CASSSGTDIYEQYF.

This rearrangement joins TRBV7-2 to TRBJ2-1; possibly TRBD2 for D (5 bases). The germline V gene encodes CDR1 SGHTA and CDR2 FQGNSA. The CDR3 totals 12 residues. Trimming took off 5 bases at V and 8 bases at J, with 10 bases between the two ends. The CDR3 DNA sequence: TGTGCCAGCAGCCTACTAGGGTATGAGCAGTTCTTC. Translated: CASSLLGYEQFF.

The chain uses TRBV28 and TRBJ2-5; TRBD2 matches 10 bases. The CDR3 runs to 15 residues. After removal of 7 bases from V and 1 base from J, the junction contained 6 bases not matched to a gene. The V gene's germline CDR1 is MDHEN and CDR2 SYDVKM. The CDR3 DNA reads TGTGCCAGCACTATAGCGGGGGGCTCCCAAGAGACCCAGTACTTC. It codes for CASTIAGGSQETQYF.

The chain joins TRBV10-2 to TRBJ1-2; 10 bases match TRBD1. Trimming cost V 7 bases and J 8 bases; bases outside gene matches: 4. Germline-derived CDR1 and CDR2 are WSHSY and SAAADI. The CDR3 consists of 12 residues. CDR3 amino acids: CASTPTGGGYTF. The CDR3 DNA follows: TGCGCCAGCACACCGACAGGGGGCGGCTACACCTTC.

The J gene is TRBJ1-1, the V gene TRBV7-9, with TRBD1 identical over 7 bases. Germline values: CDR1 SEHNR, CDR2 FQNEAQ (reference sequence). The CDR3 loop spans 14 amino acids. The ends lost 5 bases at V and 1 base at J; junction bases unmatched: 4. CDR3 nucleotides: TGTGCCAGCAGCACCGGACAGGCGAACACTGAAGCTTTCTTT. It is translated as CASSTGQANTEAFF.

This clone appeared a few times. V is TRBV4-3 and J is TRBJ2-2; no definite D call. Trimming left V 2 bases short and J 2 bases short, with 12 bases between. CDR1 LGHNA and CDR2 YSLEER come from the germline V gene. There are 16 residues in the CDR3. The CDR3 loop reads CASSQRGVSNTGELFF. Here the CDR3 DNA reads TGCGCCAGCAGCCAAAGAGGAGTTTCCAACACCGGGGAGCTGTTTTTT.

This chain uses TRBV6-4 with TRBJ2-2; 12 bases are a match to TRBD2. V shed 6 bases, J shed 0 bases, and the junction held 2 bases outside the gene matches. This CDR3 spans 16 amino acids. Germline values: CDR1 MRHNA, CDR2 SNTAGT. The CDR3 DNA follows: TGTGCCAGCAGCAGACTAGCGGGGGCGAACACCGGGGAGCTGTTTTTT. Protein sequence: CASSRLAGANTGELFF.

This clone occurred a few times. The chain combines TRBV13 with TRBJ2-1; 7 bases are shared with TRBD1. This CDR3 comprises 15 residues. Per the germline V gene, CDR1 is PRHDT and CDR2 is FYEKMQ (reference sequence). V shed 5 bases, J shed 10 bases, and the junction held 14 bases outside the gene matches. CDR3 residues: CASSTLRQGYNEQFF. CDR3 nucleotides: TGTGCCAGCAGCACCTTAAGACAGGGTTATAACGAGCAGTTCTTC.

V and J are TRBV27 and TRBJ2-1; 10 bases are a match to TRBD2. The V and J ends lost 5 bases and 5 bases, in that order; junction bases with no gene match: 12. The CDR3 is made up of 17 amino acids. In germline, CDR1 is MNHEY, CDR2 SMNVEV (reference sequence). The CDR3 nucleotides are TGTGCCAGCAGTCCGCGGACTAGCGGTACCTGGGACAATGAGCAGTTCTTC. This translates into CASSPRTSGTWDNEQFF.

V usage is TRBV5-1 and J usage is TRBJ1-2; 7 bases align to TRBD1. Germline V gene sequence: CDR1 SGHRS, CDR2 YFSETQ. The CDR3 has 14 amino acids. V was pared by 4 bases and J by 7 bases, with 10 bases of the junction left unmatched. The CDR3 sequence: CASSPWDSRIGYTF. CDR3 coding DNA: TGCGCCAGCAGCCCCTGGGACAGCCGGATTGGCTACACCTTC.

The CDR3 reads CASSIGDRSSYEQYF. DNA for the CDR3: TGTGCCAGTAGTATAGGCGACAGGAGCTCCTACGAGCAGTACTTC. The genes are TRBV19 and TRBJ2-7, with a weak D call TRBD1 (6 bases). V was cut by 1 base and J by 0 bases, with 10 bases left in between. The CDR3 sequence is 15 residues long. Germline CDR1 is LNHDA and CDR2 is SQIVND (reference sequence).

This chain links TRBV5-1 with TRBJ1-2, with D maybe TRBD1 (6 bases). This CDR3 comprises 17 residues. In germline, CDR1 is SGHRS, CDR2 YFSETQ. Trimming took 4 bases from V and 0 from J, leaving 19 bases between them. The CDR3 DNA reads TGCGCCAGCAGCGGGCTCTCCACAGGGAAACCTAACTATGGCTACACCTTC. Amino acids: CASSGLSTGKPNYGYTF.

The chain is built from TRBV10-3 and TRBJ2-2; D remains ambiguous. Per the germline V gene, CDR1 is ENHRY and CDR2 is SYGVKD. V was cut by 10 bases and J by 8 bases, with 17 bases left in between. The CDR3 runs 13 residues. The CDR3 sequence: CANPLSPSGELFF. The CDR3 nucleotides are TGTGCCAACCCTCTTTCTCCTAGTGGGGAGCTGTTTTTT.

DNA for the CDR3: TGCAGCGTTGACCCCGGCCCGGAGCGGGGGAAGTGGGGTGAGCAGTTCTTC. Translating gives CSVDPGPERGKWGEQFF. The J gene is TRBJ2-1, the V gene TRBV29-1; TRBD2 matches at 8 bases. The CDR3 covers 17 residues. Germline V CDR1 and CDR2: SQVTM, ANQGSEA. With 3 bases clipped from V and 9 bases from J, the junction kept 19 bases outside the gene matches.

This clone has only one observation. The rearrangement links TRBV11-2 to TRBJ2-5; D is ambiguous. From germline, CDR1 is SGHAT and CDR2 FQNNGV. Between the trimmed V and J ends, which lost 1 base and 5 bases, there was a span of 8 bases. This CDR3 is built from 13 residues. The CDR3 protein is CASSLVVLETQYF. The CDR3, as DNA: TGTGCCAGCAGCTTAGTAGTATTGGAGACCCAGTACTTC.

This sequence joins TRBV28 and TRBJ2-7; TRBD1 matches 9 bases. Germline CDR1 reads MDHEN; CDR2 reads SYDVKM. Germline trimming cut 5 bases from V and 4 bases from J; bases unmatched to any gene: 9. There are 15 residues in the CDR3. CDR3: CASSLLLTGGYEQYF. The CDR3 DNA follows: TGTGCCAGCAGTCTCCTCCTGACAGGGGGGTACGAGCAGTACTTC.

The chain joins TRBV9 to TRBJ2-5, with a possible D match to TRBD2 (5 bases). V was pared by 0 bases and J by 5 bases, with 11 bases between. In germline, CDR1 is SGDLS, CDR2 YYNGEE. The CDR3 covers 14 residues. The CDR3 spells CASSVEPSLETQYF. CDR3 nucleotide sequence: TGTGCCAGCAGCGTAGAGCCTAGCCTCGAGACCCAGTACTTC.

This chain links TRBV4-3 with TRBJ2-2; D not resolved. The CDR3 extends over 14 amino acids. CDR1 and CDR2 (germline): LGHNA, YSLEER. Trimming left V 1 base short and J 5 bases short, with 8 bases between. CDR3 region: CASSQGLSTGELFF. Written as DNA, the CDR3 is TGCGCCAGCAGCCAAGGACTGAGTACCGGGGAGCTGTTTTTT.

The J gene is TRBJ2-5, the V gene TRBV19; 7 positions match TRBD1. With the DNA end fitting TRBJ2-7 better, the J assignment may be wrong. From germline, CDR1 is LNHDA and CDR2 SQIVND (reference sequence). The CDR3 loop spans 15 amino acids. The CDR3 is CASRNRGEASYEQYF. CDR3 in DNA: TGTGCCAGTAGAAACAGGGGAGAGGCCTCCTACGAGCAGTACTTC.

The chain employs TRBV9 and TRBJ2-2; D may be TRBD2 (6 bases). The CDR3 has 16 amino acids. V was pared by 0 bases and J by 2 bases, with 11 bases between. CDR1 SGDLS and CDR2 YYNGEE come from the germline V gene. The CDR3 spells CASSVGGGANTGELFF. The CDR3 nucleotides read TGTGCCAGCAGCGTAGGGGGCGGGGCAAACACCGGGGAGCTGTTTTTT.

This rearrangement joins TRBV4-1 to TRBJ2-7; TRBD2 agrees at 11 bases. Germline V gives CDR1 MGHRA, CDR2 YSYEKL. The CDR3 is 16 residues long. The V segment lost 2 bases and the J segment 2 bases; nucleotides outside the gene matches: 5. For the CDR3, the DNA is TGCGCCAGCAGCCAACCGCTTAGCGGGAGGGCCTACGAGCAGTACTTC. It yields the protein CASSQPLSGRAYEQYF.

The chain joins TRBV9 to TRBJ1-2, with 12 bases matching TRBD1. Germline V CDR1 and CDR2: SGDLS, YYNGEE. Unmatched junction bases numbered 4, after V lost 3 bases and J lost 4 bases. The CDR3 runs 15 residues. As DNA, the CDR3 is TGTGCCAGCAGCGAGGGACAGGGGGCCCGCTATGGCTACACCTTC. This codes for CASSEGQGARYGYTF.

V is TRBV5-4 and J is TRBJ2-7, with 8 bases aligning to TRBD1. From germline, CDR1 is SGHNT and CDR2 YYREEE (reference sequence). The CDR3 totals 13 residues. V trimming: 2 bases; J trimming: 6 bases; junction bases outside the gene matches: 4. In nucleotides, the CDR3 is TGTGCCAGCAGCTTTCGGGGACAGGCCGAGCAGTACTTC. Translation: CASSFRGQAEQYF.

V is TRBV15 and J is TRBJ2-3; D is perhaps TRBD2 (6 bases). CDR1 and CDR2 (germline): LNHNV, YYDKDF (reference sequence). This CDR3 is built from 16 residues. Trimming removed 0 bases at V and 3 bases at J, with 13 bases between. In DNA form, the CDR3 reads TGTGCCACCAGCAGAGAGGCGGGGACCGTGACAGATACGCAGTATTTT. This gives the protein CATSREAGTVTDTQYF.